The T cell receptor beta chain under discussion was sequenced for a study of T-cell memory formation after mild COVID-19. General study findings and limits: Clones that contracted from day 15 to 85 were balanced CD4/CD8, while later expanders leaned CD4+.

TCRdb passed the 5' RACE reads through MiXCR, listing each CDR3 protein once. The data hold approximately 82,000 distinct CDR3 sequences, with around 13% observed a single time. This clonotype has just a few counts. Its antigen remains unknown. The sample taken for sequencing was PBMCs or a T cell subset sorted from them (not recorded which). The source is a young man who had mild COVID-19 (a few samples of this study predate the infection). Cell type and time point are not known.

The CDR3 DNA follows: TGTGCCAGCTCACTTCGCAGGGGCTCGAACACTGAAGCTTTCTTT. This translates into CASSLRRGSNTEAFF. The chain recombines TRBV18 with TRBJ1-1; D might be TRBD1 (6 bases). Per the germline V gene, CDR1 is KGHSH and CDR2 is LQKENI. The V gene lost 4 bases and the J gene lost 1 base, with 13 bases spanning the gap. CDR3 length equals 15 residues. Using reference TRBV18 and TRBJ1-1 for the parts outside the CDR3, the full variable domain is NAGVMQNPRHLVRRRGQEARLRCSPMKGHSHVYWYRQLPEEGLKFMVYLQKENIIDESGMPKERFSAEFPKEGPSILRIQQVVRGDSAAYFCASSLRRGSNTEAFFGQGTRLTVV.